What follows are 17 T cell receptor beta chains derived from one specimen sequenced in a study of OX40 agonist ivuxolimab in advanced cancers. TCRdb's table, derived via immunoSEQ multiplex PCR, lists solely in-frame clones and lacks some. The sample has around 67,000 clones; about 87% are singletons. This specimen consisted of CD4+ or CD8+ T cells sorted from blood, obtained in a trial of the OX40 agonist ivuxolimab. Every receptor here comes from an adult with an advanced solid tumor such as melanoma, head and neck, liver or kidney cancer.

The gene calls are TRBV6-6 and TRBJ2-1, with 7 nucleotides matching TRBD2. The germline gives CDR1 MNHNY, CDR2 SVGAGI (reference sequence). This CDR3 region has 12 residues. V was pared by 5 bases and J by 9 bases, with 4 bases of the junction left unmatched. The CDR3 DNA follows: TGTGCCAGCAGTCCCGGGGGGACTGAGCAGTTCTTC. This translates into CASSPGGTEQFF.

This chain connects TRBV5-1 to TRBJ2-4; 8 bases map to TRBD2. This CDR3 has 17 amino acids. The V segment lost 5 bases and the J segment 8 bases; nucleotides outside the gene matches: 18. Germline CDR1 SGHRS, CDR2 YFSETQ. Written as DNA, the CDR3 is TGCGCCAGCAGTCCTCGCGGGACGGGAGGGCCTTTCGACATTCAGTACTTC. Encoded protein: CASSPRGTGGPFDIQYF.

The V call is TRBV7-2, the J call TRBJ1-4; TRBD1 matches at 9 bases. Germline assignment: CDR1 SGHTA and CDR2 FQGNSA. J was trimmed by 7 bases and V by 5 bases; bases with no gene match: 5. The length of the CDR3 is 14 residues. The CDR3 region is CASSRGQGGEKLFF. The CDR3 nucleotides read TGTGCCAGCAGCCGGGGACAGGGAGGTGAAAAACTGTTTTTT.

The chain joins TRBV7-2 to TRBJ2-4; 15 nucleotides align to TRBD2. The germline gives CDR1 SGHTA, CDR2 FQGNSA. The V gene end was trimmed by 6 bases and the J gene end by 5 bases; junction bases not matched to a gene: 5. The CDR3 runs to 16 residues. The CDR3 protein is CASSSGLAGGENIQYF. For the CDR3, the DNA is TGTGCCAGCAGTTCGGGACTAGCGGGGGGTGAAAACATTCAGTACTTC.

This chain connects TRBV10-3 to TRBJ1-5, with 7 bases aligning to TRBD1. Germline V gives CDR1 ENHRY, CDR2 SYGVKD. J gave up 9 bases and V 10 bases, and 9 bases lay outside the gene matches. The CDR3 runs to 12 residues. DNA of the CDR3: TGTGCCACAGGGACAGACAATTCGCCCCAGCATTTT. Residues: CATGTDNSPQHF.

The gene calls are TRBV6-6 and TRBJ2-2; TRBD1 agrees at 9 bases. The CDR3 is made up of 14 amino acids. With V trimmed by 6 bases and J by 5 bases, 4 bases remained unmatched. Looked up from germline, CDR1 is MNHNY and CDR2 is SVGAGI (reference sequence). The CDR3 region is CASRRQGVTGELFF. Written as DNA, the CDR3 is TGTGCCAGCAGAAGACAGGGGGTGACCGGGGAGCTGTTTTTT.

V gene TRBV5-1 combines with J gene TRBJ2-7; D is undetermined. CDR3 size: 14 residues. The V end was cut by 0 bases, the J end by 2 bases, with 9 bases between. CDR1 and CDR2 from the germline V gene are SGHRS and YFSETQ. The CDR3 is CASSLEAQTYEQYF. For the CDR3, the DNA is TGCGCCAGCAGCTTGGAGGCTCAGACCTACGAGCAGTACTTC.

The rearrangement joins TRBV5-3 to TRBJ1-5; perhaps TRBD1 as D (5 bases). TRBV5-3 is sorted into the ORF group, with uncertain function. This CDR3 has 15 residues. V was shortened by 1 base and J by 5 bases, with 13 bases between the two germline ends. The CDR3 loop reads CARSLPGLGDQPQHF. Here the CDR3 DNA reads TGTGCCAGAAGCTTGCCGGGACTTGGGGATCAGCCCCAGCATTTT.

This chain joins TRBV9 and TRBJ2-1; TRBD1 matches at 10 bases. The CDR3 loop spans 16 amino acids. V lost 7 bases and J lost 2; bases outside the gene matches: 9. Looked up from germline, CDR1 is SGDLS and CDR2 is YYNGEE. The CDR3 coding sequence is TGTGCCAGCTCCCGACAGGGGGCTTGGACCTACAATGAGCAGTTCTTC. This encodes CASSRQGAWTYNEQFF. Using reference TRBV9 and TRBJ2-1 for the parts outside the CDR3, the full variable domain is DSGVTQTPKHLITATGQRVTLRCSPRSGDLSVYWYQQSLDQGLQFLIQYYNGEERAKGNILERFSAQQFPDLHSELNLSSLELGDSALYFCASSRQGAWTYNEQFFGPGTRLTVL.

This chain connects TRBV19 to TRBJ2-1; TRBD2 matches at 8 bases. The germline V gene has CDR1 LNHDA and CDR2 SQIVND (reference sequence). The length of the CDR3 is 14 residues. The junction had 11 bases not matched to a gene; V was cut back by 7 bases and J by 9 bases. The chain's CDR3 is CASTPYRGGSEQFF. DNA for the CDR3: TGTGCCAGTACCCCCTATCGGGGGGGCAGTGAGCAGTTCTTC.

This clone occurred once. The chain uses TRBV6-5 and TRBJ2-7; no definite D call. Germline V gene sequence: CDR1 MNHEY, CDR2 SVGAGI. CDR3 size: 13 residues. With 5 bases removed from V and 0 bases from J, the gap between germline ends came to 8 bases. The CDR3 spells CASSPRISYEQYF. CDR3 DNA: TGTGCCAGCAGTCCCCGGATCTCCTACGAGCAGTACTTC.

The rearrangement joins TRBV29-1 to TRBJ2-7; the match to TRBD2 covers 11 bases. The CDR3 is made up of 13 amino acids. Trimming took 4 bases from V and 3 from J; bases not matched to a gene: 2. CDR1 is SQVTM and CDR2 is ANQGSEA in the germline V gene. CDR3 sequence: CSVGTSGYYEQYF. The CDR3 coding sequence is TGCAGCGTTGGGACTAGCGGGTACTACGAGCAGTACTTC.

This clone has only one observation. V and J are TRBV4-3 and TRBJ2-7; 7 bases agree with TRBD2. Germline values: CDR1 LGHNA, CDR2 YSLEER. Germline trimming cut 1 base from V and 3 bases from J; bases unmatched to any gene: 9. The CDR3 runs to 16 residues. For the CDR3, the DNA is TGCGCCAGCAGCCAAGTCCGTTCGGGGGGTCACTACGAGCAGTACTTC. Residues: CASSQVRSGGHYEQYF.

J is TRBJ2-1 and V is TRBV10-3, with D perhaps assigned TRBD1 or TRBD2 (5 bases each). Trimming cost V 1 base and J 0 bases, with 10 bases left between them. Germline V lookup: CDR1 ENHRY, CDR2 SYGVKD. The CDR3 is 16 residues long. DNA for the CDR3: TGTGCCATCAGTGAGTTTGGGGGAGACTCCTACAATGAGCAGTTCTTC. Encoded protein: CAISEFGGDSYNEQFF.

This chain links TRBV9 with TRBJ1-3; D unclear. Deletions cut 0 bases from V and 1 base from J, with 8 bases between. This CDR3 region has 15 residues. Germline CDR1 reads SGDLS; CDR2 reads YYNGEE. The chain's CDR3 is CASSVGFSSGNTIYF. The CDR3 DNA reads TGTGCCAGCAGCGTAGGTTTTTCTTCTGGAAACACCATATATTTT.

This chain links TRBV19 with TRBJ1-4, with unresolved D. CDR1 and CDR2 (germline): LNHDA, SQIVND (reference sequence). Trimming cost V 4 bases and J 5 bases, with 14 bases left between them. This CDR3 is built from 15 residues. The CDR3 loop is CASSTTGRRNEKLFF. The CDR3 coding sequence is TGTGCCAGTAGTACGACGGGCAGGCGGAATGAAAAACTGTTTTTT.

V usage is TRBV28 and J usage is TRBJ2-3; 8 bases align to TRBD2. The trim removed 8 bases at V and 3 bases at J, leaving 10 bases unmatched. The CDR3 is 15 amino acids. The germline V gene has CDR1 MDHEN and CDR2 SYDVKM. CDR3 amino acids: CASPKSGRETDTQYF. The DNA for the CDR3 is TGTGCCAGCCCGAAAAGCGGGAGAGAGACAGATACGCAGTATTTT.